This is a list of T cell receptor beta chains from one sample in a study of Graves' ophthalmopathy and Graves' hyperthyroidism. TCRdb itself ran the multiplex PCR reads through MiXCR, one entry per CDR3 protein. The data contain around 340,000 distinct CDR3 sequences, around a sixth of them singletons. The sequenced sample consisted of peripheral blood. All receptors derive from an adult man with Graves' ophthalmopathy. CDR3s include the opening cysteine and the closing phenylalanine or tryptophan. A D gene is named only where the DNA matches it firmly. Clone size is stated in some rows and not others, as once, few, many or a class when expanded.

v_call	clone_size	d_call	j_call	cdr3_nt	cdr3_aa
TRBV5-5	many	-	TRBJ2-7	TGTGCCTCCCGGGACGCCTCCTACGAGCAGTACTTC	CASRDASYEQYF
TRBV7-3	many	TRBD2	TRBJ2-5	TGTGCCAGCAGCTTAACACCGGGGAGGGTCGAGACCCAGTACTTC	CASSLTPGRVETQYF
TRBV6-5	many	-	TRBJ1-3	TGTGCCAGCAGTTACTCGAGGCGGACAGAAACTGGAAACACCATATATTTT	CASSYSRRTETGNTIYF
TRBV5-1	many	TRBD1	TRBJ2-5	TGCGCCAGCAGCCGGAGGGCGACAGGGGTCCTGGAGACCCAGTACTTC	CASSRRATGVLETQYF
TRBV27	many	TRBD2	TRBJ2-7	TGTGCCAGCATTGGGGCGGGGGGGAAGTACGAGCAGTACTTC	CASIGAGGKYEQYF
TRBV4-1	many	-	TRBJ2-7	TGCGCCAGCAGCCAAGCGTCTTCCAGCTCCTACGAGCAGTACTTC	CASSQASSSSYEQYF
TRBV7-2	many	-	TRBJ2-2	TGTGCCAGCAGCTTAGCCGTCCCCCCCGGGGAGCTGTTTTTT	CASSLAVPPGELFF
TRBV20-1	many	-	TRBJ1-3	TGCAGTGTGTACGACGCCTCTGGAAACACCATATATTTT	CSVYDASGNTIYF
TRBV3-1	few	-	TRBJ1-1	TGTGCCAGCAGCCAAGATGCAGGGCAGACGGCTTTCTTT	CASSQDAGQTAFF
TRBV2	many	-	TRBJ1-2	TGTGCCAGCAGTGATAGGACAGCCCTCGGCTACACCTTC	CASSDRTALGYTF
TRBV12-3/TRBV12-4	many	-	TRBJ1-5	TGTGCCAGCAGACCGGGTGGTACCACAGGTGGTCAGCCCCAGCATTTT	CASRPGGTTGGQPQHF
TRBV29-1	many	TRBD1	TRBJ1-2	TGCAGCACCCACAGGGGGGACTATGGCTACACCTTC	CSTHRGDYGYTF
TRBV14	many	-	TRBJ1-1	TGTGCCAGCAGCCAAGATTTAGGGAATATAAGAGGCACTGAAGCTTTCTTT	CASSQDLGNIRGTEAFF
TRBV4-2	many	-	TRBJ1-1	TGTGCCAGCAGCCAAGTCTTCGGGGGGGAGAACACTGAAGCTTTCTTT	CASSQVFGGENTEAFF
TRBV29-1	many	-	TRBJ2-2	TGCAGCGTTGAAAGGCCCGTTAACACCGGGGAGCTGTTTTTT	CSVERPVNTGELFF
TRBV13	-	TRBD1	TRBJ2-7	TGTGCCAGCAGCTTCCCTCCCGGACAGGGGTCCGAGCAGTACTTC	CASSFPPGQGSEQYF
TRBV7-9	many	-	TRBJ1-6	TGTGCCAGCAGCTTAGTCGAGACTTCACCCCTCCACTTT	CASSLVETSPLHF
TRBV28	many	-	TRBJ1-2	TGTGCCAGCAGTGCGAGAGGCCCCTGGGGCTATGGCTACACCTTC	CASSARGPWGYGYTF
TRBV6-5	many	TRBD1	TRBJ1-5	TGTGCCAGCAGTCTGGACAGGGGAGATCAGCCCCAGCATTTT	CASSLDRGDQPQHF
TRBV28	-	TRBD1	TRBJ2-7	TGTGCCATCAGTCCACTTGGGACAGGGGTAACCTACGAGCAGTACTTC	CAISPLGTGVTYEQYF
TRBV29-1	many	-	TRBJ2-2	TGCAGCGCCGCGCGGGCCGTCTCCATCGGGGAGCTGTTTTTT	CSAARAVSIGELFF
TRBV20-1	many	-	TRBJ1-2	TGCAGTGCTGAGCAGGACGGTGGCTACACCTTC	CSAEQDGGYTF
TRBV6-4	many	-	TRBJ2-5	TGTGCCAGCAGTCTGCTACATAGCACCGGGCAAACGGGTGCGGCGAGGGAGACCCGGTACTTC	CASSLLHSTGQTGAARETRYF
TRBV15	many	-	TRBJ1-1	TGTGCCACCAGCACCCCGGGACGAGGGAACACTGAAGCTTTCTTT	CATSTPGRGNTEAFF
TRBV18	many	-	TRBJ1-1	TGTGCCAGCTCACCTGCAAGCAGTCAGAACACTGAAGCTTTCTTT	CASSPASSQNTEAFF
TRBV20-1	many	-	TRBJ1-5	TGCAGTGCTAGAGATTTCCAGGCTAGCCTTGTTAATCAGCCCCAGCATTTT	CSARDFQASLVNQPQHF
TRBV29-1	-	-	TRBJ2-7	TGCAGCGTTGAAGGTACCCGGGAGTCTACCTACGAGCAGTACTTC	CSVEGTRESTYEQYF
TRBV7-2	many	-	TRBJ1-2	TGTGCCAGCAGCTTCCCGGCACACAGGGATGGCTACACCTTC	CASSFPAHRDGYTF